Below are 10 T cell receptor beta chains sequenced from a single sample in a study of blood T cell repertoires in COVID-19. Sequencing was performed with immunoSEQ multiplex PCR; in TCRdb, only in-frame clones are kept and a portion is missing. The repertoire has approximately 220,000 clones, approximately 87% of them found once; the top ten carry 6.2%. The sequencing sample was made of peripheral blood. Every receptor here comes from a man aged 60 to 75 who had recovered from COVID-19.

V usage is TRBV10-3 and J usage is TRBJ1-2, with no clear D. The CDR3 loop spans 15 amino acids. V was clipped by 3 bases and J by 8 bases, with 19 bases between them. Germline loops: CDR1 ENHRY, CDR2 SYGVKD. CDR3 DNA sequence: TGTGCCATCAGTGACCAAGGGCGGGATTCTCAGGGCTACACCTTC. This sequence encodes CAISDQGRDSQGYTF.

This chain uses TRBV28 with TRBJ2-6; D gene uncertain. Trimming removed 5 bases at V and 2 bases at J, with 10 bases between. Germline V gives CDR1 MDHEN, CDR2 SYDVKM. The CDR3 is made up of 15 amino acids. The CDR3 DNA sequence: TGTGCCAGCAGTCCACGGGTAACTGGGGCCAACGTCCTGACTTTC. Translated, it gives CASSPRVTGANVLTF.

The chain links TRBV10-3 to TRBJ2-7, with 9 bases that match TRBD1. The length of the CDR3 is 14 residues. V lost 0 bases, J lost 5 bases, and 2 bases stayed unmatched. From germline, CDR1 is ENHRY and CDR2 SYGVKD. The CDR3: CAISESDRGNEQYF. CDR3 DNA sequence: TGTGCCATCAGTGAGTCGGACAGGGGCAACGAGCAGTACTTC.

The chain is built from TRBV7-2 and TRBJ1-3, with D possibly matching TRBD1 (6 bases). CDR1 and CDR2 (germline): SGHTA, FQGNSA. With 4 bases removed from V and 4 bases from J, the gap between germline ends came to 17 bases. This CDR3 spans 16 amino acids. For the CDR3, the DNA is TGTGCCAGCAGCTCGACGCGCGGGGGGCTCGGAAACACCATATATTTT. Amino acids: CASSSTRGGLGNTIYF.

The V gene is TRBV30, the J gene TRBJ2-7, with 10 bases identical to TRBD2. V was clipped by 3 bases and J by 2 bases; unmatched bases: 13. The CDR3 has 17 amino acids. CDR1 is GTSNPN, CDR2 SVGIG, per germline (reference sequence). CDR3 protein: CAWSSVSGGTSPYEQYF. The CDR3 DNA reads TGTGCCTGGAGCTCGGTTAGCGGGGGGACCTCCCCCTACGAGCAGTACTTC.

The V gene is TRBV10-3, the J gene TRBJ2-3, with D possibly TRBD2 on 7 matching bases. V was shortened by 0 bases and J by 4 bases, with 17 bases between the two germline ends. Germline V CDR1 and CDR2: ENHRY, SYGVKD. This CDR3 comprises 17 residues. DNA of the CDR3: TGTGCCATCAGTGAGTCGAGTCGCGGGGGCGCACCAGATACGCAGTATTTT. Encoded protein: CAISESSRGGAPDTQYF.

This clone turned up a few times. The rearrangement links TRBV30 to TRBJ2-4, with 8 nucleotides matching TRBD1. Germline V gives CDR1 GTSNPN, CDR2 SVGIG (reference sequence). This CDR3 is 11 amino acids long. The ends lost 7 bases at V and 8 bases at J; junction bases unmatched: 4. The CDR3 reads CALTGADIQYF. As DNA, the CDR3 is TGTGCCTTGACAGGGGCGGACATTCAGTACTTC.

The chain recombines TRBV3-1 (or the pseudogene TRBV3-2) with TRBJ2-7; perhaps TRBD1 as D (5 bases). Trimming left V 1 base short and J 6 bases short, with 19 bases between. The CDR3 loop spans 16 amino acids. Per the germline V gene, CDR1 is LGHDT and CDR2 is YNNKEL (reference sequence). The CDR3 nucleotides are TGTGCCAGCAGCCAAGGCTTTTCCAGGGAATTCAGCGAGCAGTACTTC. Its translation is CASSQGFSREFSEQYF.

This chain connects TRBV6-1 to TRBJ1-1, with D uncertain. The CDR3 is made up of 17 amino acids. V gave up 4 bases and J gave up 5 bases, with 23 bases separating them. Germline CDR1 MNHNS, CDR2 SASEGT. CDR3 nucleotides: TGTGCCAGCAGTGGAGGATCCTCGCCGGGTGGGGAGACTGAAGCTTTCTTT. Translation: CASSGGSSPGGETEAFF.

The CDR3 spells CAWSFPSGGILLSNQPQHF. CDR3 coding DNA: TGTGCCTGGAGTTTCCCCTCGGGAGGTATTCTTCTATCAAATCAGCCCCAGCATTTT. The rearrangement joins TRBV30 to TRBJ1-5; no firm D call. The CDR3 extends over 19 amino acids. Germline CDR1 is GTSNPN and CDR2 is SVGIG (reference sequence). The V and J ends lost 2 bases and 4 bases respectively, with 27 bases between them.